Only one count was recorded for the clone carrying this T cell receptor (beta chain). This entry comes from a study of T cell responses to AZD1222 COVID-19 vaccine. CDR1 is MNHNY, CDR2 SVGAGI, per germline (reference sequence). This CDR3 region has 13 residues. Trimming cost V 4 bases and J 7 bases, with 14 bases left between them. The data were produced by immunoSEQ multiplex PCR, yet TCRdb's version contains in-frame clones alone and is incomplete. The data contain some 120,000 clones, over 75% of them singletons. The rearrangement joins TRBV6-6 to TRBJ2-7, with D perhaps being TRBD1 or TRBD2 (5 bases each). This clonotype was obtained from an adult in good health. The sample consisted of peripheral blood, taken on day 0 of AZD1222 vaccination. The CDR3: CASSSIQWGEQYF. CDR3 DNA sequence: TGTGCCAGCAGTTCAATACAATGGGGGGAGCAGTACTTC.